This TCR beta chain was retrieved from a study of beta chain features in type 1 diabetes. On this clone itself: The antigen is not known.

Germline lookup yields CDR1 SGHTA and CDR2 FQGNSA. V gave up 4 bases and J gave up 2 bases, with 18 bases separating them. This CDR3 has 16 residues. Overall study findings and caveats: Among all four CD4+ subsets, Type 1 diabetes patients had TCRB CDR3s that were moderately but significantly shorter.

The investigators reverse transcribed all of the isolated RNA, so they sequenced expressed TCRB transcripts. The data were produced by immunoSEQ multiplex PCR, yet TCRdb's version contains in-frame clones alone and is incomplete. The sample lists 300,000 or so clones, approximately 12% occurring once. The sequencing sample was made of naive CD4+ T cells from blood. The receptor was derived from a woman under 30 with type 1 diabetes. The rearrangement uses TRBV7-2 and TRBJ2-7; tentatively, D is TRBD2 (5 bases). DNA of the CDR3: TGTGCCAGCAGCTCGGTTGAGGGCCGCGCGACCTACGAGCAGTACGTC. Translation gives CASSSVEGRATYEQYV.